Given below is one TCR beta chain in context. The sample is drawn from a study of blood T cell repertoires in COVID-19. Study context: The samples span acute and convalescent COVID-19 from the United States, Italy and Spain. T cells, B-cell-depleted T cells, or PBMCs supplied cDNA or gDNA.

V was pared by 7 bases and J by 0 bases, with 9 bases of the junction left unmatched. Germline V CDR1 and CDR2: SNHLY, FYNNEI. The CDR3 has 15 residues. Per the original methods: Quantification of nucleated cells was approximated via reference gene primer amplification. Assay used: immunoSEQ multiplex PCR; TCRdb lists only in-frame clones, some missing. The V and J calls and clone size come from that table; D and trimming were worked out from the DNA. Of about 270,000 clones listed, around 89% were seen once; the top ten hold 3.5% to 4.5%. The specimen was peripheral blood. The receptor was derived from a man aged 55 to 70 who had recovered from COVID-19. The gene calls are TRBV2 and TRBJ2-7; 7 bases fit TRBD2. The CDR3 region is CASIIAGRSSYEQYF. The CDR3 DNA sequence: TGTGCCAGCATCATAGCGGGCAGGAGCTCCTACGAGCAGTACTTC. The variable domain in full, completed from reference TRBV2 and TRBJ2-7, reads EPEVTQTPSHQVTQMGQEVILRCVPISNHLYFYWYRQILGQKVEFLVSFYNNEISEKSEIFDDQFSVERPDGSNFTLKIRSTKLEDSAMYFCASIIAGRSSYEQYFGPGTRLTVT.